This T cell receptor beta chain derives from a study of shared clonotypes between healthy human individuals. Assay execution proceeded at the deep level. Replicate PCRs for sorted subsets used about 200 ng DNA; this equaled 30,000 to 35,000 T cell genomes. Produced via immunoSEQ multiplex PCR; TCRdb's table is partial and in-frame only. The sample comprises roughly 2.6 million clones, around nine tenths of which are singletons, and 0.11% to 0.15% rests with the top ten. Trimming pared 4 bases from V and 6 bases from J, leaving 17 bases between. This CDR3 is built from 15 residues. Per germline, CDR1 MGHRA and CDR2 YSYEKL. The study, taken as a whole, reports: Having only a few donors restricted how much genetic and exposure-history diversity was captured.

Comment on this clone: The target antigen is unknown.

Sequences were obtained from naive CD4+ T cells sorted from blood. Subset: CD45RA+ positively selected. The sequence was collected from a man younger than 30 in good health. V is TRBV4-1 and J is TRBJ2-3; D gene ambiguous. The CDR3 protein is CASSPIQDGPDTQYF. DNA of the CDR3: TGCGCCAGCAGCCCAATCCAGGACGGCCCGGATACGCAGTATTTT.